The clone carrying this T cell receptor (beta chain) has more than one count but fewer than ten. What it recognizes is unknown. The data were obtained in a study of persistence of HIV-infected CD4 T cells. This was the immunoSEQ version 4 assay in survey mode. TCRdb's table, derived via immunoSEQ multiplex PCR, lists solely in-frame clones and lacks some. The data contain 23,000 or so clones, around 72% of them singletons. Study-level points and caveats: Proviral oligoclonality tracked with TCR oligoclonality within the same sorted cells.

Unmatched junction bases numbered 3, after V lost 4 bases and J lost 0 bases. In germline, CDR1 is LGHDT, CDR2 YNNKEL (reference sequence). This CDR3 has 17 amino acids. An overlapping HIV-1 Gag peptide pool stimulated these cells at about 0.94 ug/peptide/mL. CD4+ T cells upregulating both CD40 ligand and CD69 were sorted as responding cells. Donors were HIV-1-infected adults who began suppressive ART during chronic infection. The sequences come from CD4+ T cells sorted from PBMCs after approximately 20-hour stimulation, collected from a patient who received antiretroviral therapy. The clonotype originates from an adult man with HIV who was CMV-seropositive. The chain uses TRBV3-1 (or the pseudogene TRBV3-2) and TRBJ2-3, with TRBD2 identical over 14 bases. In DNA, the CDR3 is TGTGCCAGCAGCCGACGACTAGCGGGGGGGAGCACAGATACGCAGTATTTT. It translates to CASSRRLAGGSTDTQYF.